Shown below are 7 T cell receptor beta chains from a single sample sequenced in a study of blood T cell repertoires in COVID-19. Profiling relied on immunoSEQ multiplex PCR, and the TCRdb table lists in-frame clones only, not all of them. The sample includes about 380,000 clones, more than 75% seen only once; the top ten take 1% to 1.5%. The source material was PBMCs or T cells enriched from blood (not recorded which). These receptors were obtained from a man aged 30 to 45 who had recovered from COVID-19.

CDR3 DNA sequence: TGCGCCAGCAGTCCTCTTCAGGGGGCAAAAGAGACCCAGTACTTC. It translates to CASSPLQGAKETQYF. The chain recombines TRBV5-1 with TRBJ2-5; 8 nucleotides line up with TRBD1. The CDR3 contains 15 residues. J was trimmed by 3 bases and V by 5 bases; bases with no gene match: 9. From germline, CDR1 is SGHRS and CDR2 YFSETQ.

This clone occurred once. The chain recombines TRBV11-2 with TRBJ2-7; tentative D call: TRBD2 (5 bases). The V end lost 3 bases, the J end lost 3 bases, and 12 bases lay between the germline ends. The CDR3 has 14 amino acids. CDR1 and CDR2 from the germline V gene are SGHAT and FQNNGV. The CDR3 DNA is TGTGCCAGCAGCTTCGAGGGCCCTCTCTACGAGCAGTACTTC. It is translated as CASSFEGPLYEQYF.

This chain links TRBV7-9 with TRBJ1-1, with D unresolved. V was shortened by 7 bases and J by 5 bases, with 14 bases between the two germline ends. Per the germline V gene, CDR1 is SEHNR and CDR2 is FQNEAQ (reference sequence). The CDR3 has 13 residues. CDR3 coding DNA: TGTGCCAGCAACCCGGCAGGTACAACTGAAGCTTTCTTT. This gives the protein CASNPAGTTEAFF.

The chain uses TRBV19 and TRBJ1-1; 7 bases are a match to TRBD1. The CDR3 extends over 15 amino acids. The J segment lost 3 bases and the V segment lost 7 bases, leaving 11 bases of the junction unmatched. Germline V gene sequence: CDR1 LNHDA, CDR2 SQIVND (reference sequence). The CDR3 DNA reads TGTGCCAGTACCCTAGGGGGACAGCAAGACACTGAAGCTTTCTTT. Its protein product is CASTLGGQQDTEAFF. Combining the CDR3 with reference TRBV19 and TRBJ1-1 gives the whole variable domain DGGITQSPKYLFRKEGQNVTLSCEQNLNHDAMYWYRQDPGQGLRLIYYSQIVNDFQKGDIAEGYSVSREKKESFPLTVTSAQKNPTAFYLCASTLGGQQDTEAFFGQGTRLTVV.

The CDR3 here is CASSLYVGSYNEQFF. CDR3 nucleotides: TGTGCCAGCAGCCTTTACGTCGGGTCCTACAATGAGCAGTTCTTC. V gene TRBV3-1 (or the pseudogene TRBV3-2) combines with J gene TRBJ2-1, with D unclear. CDR3 length: 15 amino acids. Trimming cost V 4 bases and J 1 base, with 11 bases left between them. Germline V gene data show CDR1 as LGHDT and CDR2 as YNNKEL (reference sequence).

The J gene is TRBJ2-2, the V gene TRBV30; 7 nucleotides align to TRBD1. V dropped 5 bases and J dropped 5; count of bases not matched to a gene: 2. Germline CDR1 and CDR2: GTSNPN and SVGIG (reference sequence). This CDR3 spans 12 amino acids. The CDR3 nucleotides are TGTGCCTGGGGACAGGTTACCGGGGAGCTGTTTTTT. This codes for CAWGQVTGELFF.

The chain employs TRBV11-3 and TRBJ2-2; TRBD1 matches 8 bases. CDR1 SGHNT and CDR2 YENEEA come from the germline V gene. This CDR3 comprises 15 residues. V trimming: 3 bases; J trimming: 1 base; junction bases outside the gene matches: 1. The CDR3 DNA sequence: TGTGCCAGCAGCTTTGGGACAGGGAACACCGGGGAGCTGTTTTTT. Protein sequence: CASSFGTGNTGELFF.